These 27 T cell receptor beta chains share one sample of origin, sequenced in a study of memory CD4+ T cells and cytomegalovirus serostatus. TCRdb keeps only in-frame clones here, not all; method: immunoSEQ multiplex PCR. The sample yields about 50,000 clones, over 75% seen once. Single viable CD3+CD4+CD8-CD45RO+ cells were sorted as the memory CD4+ T cells. Sequencing was carried out using memory CD4+ T cells from blood. The receptors stem from an adult in good health and CMV-seronegative.

V usage is TRBV5-4 and J usage is TRBJ1-3; D remains ambiguous. With 1 base removed from V and 0 bases from J, the gap between germline ends came to 14 bases. The CDR3 runs 17 residues. Germline V gene lookup returns CDR1 SGHNT and CDR2 YYREEE (reference sequence). This CDR3 reads CASSLIGGTSSGNTIYF. CDR3 bases: TGTGCCAGCAGCTTGATAGGTGGCACCAGCTCTGGAAACACCATATATTTT.

The chain is built from TRBV11-2 and TRBJ2-2; 7 nucleotides match TRBD1. The CDR3 length is 15 residues. Unmatched junction bases numbered 3, after V lost 4 bases and J lost 1 base. Germline values: CDR1 SGHAT, CDR2 FQNNGV. In DNA, the CDR3 is TGTGCCAGCAGCTCAAGACAGGGGAACACCGGGGAGCTGTTTTTT. Amino acids: CASSSRQGNTGELFF.

The rearrangement joins TRBV5-1 to TRBJ2-1; 7 nucleotides match TRBD1. In germline, CDR1 is SGHRS, CDR2 YFSETQ. With V trimmed by 6 bases and J by 6 bases, 12 bases remained unmatched. The CDR3 sequence is 15 residues long. CDR3 sequence (DNA): TGCGCCAGCACAAGGGGGCAGATCTTGGGCAATGAGCAGTTCTTC. The encoded protein is CASTRGQILGNEQFF.

The V call is TRBV2, the J call TRBJ1-5; 7 nucleotides line up with TRBD1. This CDR3 has 16 amino acids. Unmatched junction bases numbered 6, after V lost 2 bases and J lost 2 bases. Germline values: CDR1 SNHLY, CDR2 FYNNEI. As DNA, the CDR3 is TGTGCCAGCAGTGAACCAGGGGGATATGGCAATCAGCCCCAGCATTTT. Its protein product is CASSEPGGYGNQPQHF.

This chain uses TRBV7-2 with TRBJ1-4; 9 bases are shared with TRBD1. The CDR3 totals 17 residues. Germline lookup yields CDR1 SGHTA and CDR2 FQGNSA. Germline trimming cut 1 base from V and 5 bases from J; bases unmatched to any gene: 8. The CDR3 DNA sequence: TGTGCCAGCAGCTTAGATGCCGAGACAGGGGGGAATGAAAAACTGTTTTTT. Residues: CASSLDAETGGNEKLFF.

The chain employs TRBV7-9 and TRBJ1-5; 7 bases are shared with TRBD1. The CDR3 contains 15 residues. Per germline, CDR1 SEHNR and CDR2 FQNEAQ (reference sequence). Trimming took 5 bases from V and 0 from J; bases not matched to a gene: 4. CDR3 amino acids: CASSTGTDSNQPQHF. In DNA form, the CDR3 reads TGTGCCAGCAGCACCGGGACAGATAGCAATCAGCCCCAGCATTTT.

This sequence joins TRBV5-6 and TRBJ1-1; D is unclear. Trimming removed 1 base at V and 4 bases at J, with 11 bases between. CDR3 length: 14 residues. Germline loops: CDR1 SGHDT, CDR2 YYEEEE. The CDR3 DNA reads as TGTGCCAGCAGCTTGAGAGGGCGCGGCACTGAAGCTTTCTTT. This translates into CASSLRGRGTEAFF.

The CDR3 region has the DNA TGCGCCAGCAGCCAAGATCCGGGGCAGGGGGCAACGGGGACCCAGTACTTC. It specifies CASSQDPGQGATGTQYF. V and J are TRBV4-3 and TRBJ2-5; 8 nucleotides agree with TRBD1. With 0 bases clipped from V and 7 bases from J, the junction kept 13 bases outside the gene matches. This CDR3 contains 17 residues. CDR1 and CDR2 from the germline V gene are LGHNA and YSLEER.

The chain employs TRBV7-9 and TRBJ2-7; D perhaps matches TRBD1 (6 bases). Deletions cut 6 bases from V and 12 bases from J, with 27 bases between. Per the germline V gene, CDR1 is SEHNR and CDR2 is FQNEAQ (reference sequence). The CDR3 sequence is 15 residues long. The CDR3 nucleotides read TGTGCCAGCAGGCCCGTGGGGTCCGACAGGCGATTAATGTACTTC. Its protein is CASRPVGSDRRLMYF.

This sequence joins TRBV7-2 and TRBJ2-1; 10 positions match TRBD2. Per germline, CDR1 SGHTA and CDR2 FQGNSA. The CDR3 has 17 amino acids. V shed 2 bases and J 4 bases; nucleotides not matched to a gene: 8. The chain's CDR3 is CASSLLTETSGYNEQFF. In DNA, the CDR3 is TGTGCCAGCAGCTTACTCACGGAGACTAGCGGGTACAATGAGCAGTTCTTC.

This chain joins TRBV7-2 and TRBJ2-1; D might be TRBD2 (7 bases). Germline CDR1 SGHTA, CDR2 FQGNSA. CDR3 size: 14 residues. The V end was cut by 3 bases, the J end by 5 bases, with 11 bases between. The CDR3, as DNA: TGTGCCAGCAGCTTTGGGGGGGCGAACAATGAGCAGTTCTTC. Protein: CASSFGGANNEQFF.

The chain has TRBV7-3 and TRBJ2-3; tentatively, D is TRBD2 (6 bases). In germline, CDR1 is SGHTA, CDR2 FQGTGA. The CDR3 contains 16 residues. Trimming removed 3 bases from V and 2 bases from J, with 15 bases in between. The DNA for the CDR3 is TGTGCCAGCAGCTTCTTAGGCGGGGTGAACACAGATACGCAGTATTTT. Translating it yields CASSFLGGVNTDTQYF.

The chain uses TRBV5-8 and TRBJ1-6; D is unresolved. CDR1 and CDR2 (germline): SGHTS, YDEGEE. Between the trimmed V and J ends, which lost 1 base and 0 bases, there was a span of 8 bases. This CDR3 comprises 16 residues. CDR3 nucleotide sequence: TGTGCCAGCAGCTTGAGGCAGAGCTCCTATAATTCACCCCTCCACTTT. Protein product: CASSLRQSSYNSPLHF. Using reference TRBV5-8 and TRBJ1-6 for the parts outside the CDR3, the full variable domain is EAGVTQSPTHLIKTRGQQATLRCSPISGHTSVYWYQQALGLGLQFLLWYDEGEERNRGNFPPRFSGRQFPNYSSELNVNALELEDSALYLCASSLRQSSYNSPLHFGNGTRLTVT.

The chain uses TRBV13 and TRBJ1-3; TRBD1 matches 8 bases. With V trimmed by 5 bases and J by 0 bases, 9 bases remained unmatched. There are 17 residues in the CDR3. The germline V gene has CDR1 PRHDT and CDR2 FYEKMQ (reference sequence). The CDR3 nucleotides are TGTGCCAGCAGCCGAAGACAGGGGCGATACTCTGGAAACACCATATATTTT. Translating gives CASSRRQGRYSGNTIYF.

The J gene is TRBJ1-6, the V gene TRBV4-3; D is ambiguous. Germline CDR1 and CDR2: LGHNA and YSLEER. This CDR3 is 15 amino acids long. The germline V and J ends were trimmed by 0 bases and 8 bases, with 11 bases remaining between them. CDR3 in DNA: TGCGCCAGCAGCCAAGATATGGCTAGGGATTCACCCCTCCACTTT. Its protein is CASSQDMARDSPLHF.

Turning to this clone: Its ends do not fully match the called genes, so a read error is possible. V usage is TRBV7-7 and J usage is TRBJ1-1; D ambiguous. This CDR3 has 15 amino acids. Per germline, CDR1 SSHAT and CDR2 FNYEAQ (reference sequence). Written as DNA, the CDR3 is TGTGCTAGCAGCTTAGCACGGCCCTTGAACACTGAAGCTTTCTTT. Its protein product is CASSLARPLNTEAFF.

The chain joins TRBV6-4 to TRBJ2-2; no reliable D call. Germline V lookup: CDR1 MRHNA, CDR2 SNTAGT. CDR3 length: 13 amino acids. Trimming cost V 8 bases and J 0 bases, with 7 bases left between them. CDR3 sequence: CASASPNTGELFF. The CDR3 bases are TGTGCCAGCGCCTCCCCGAACACCGGGGAGCTGTTTTTT.

The table lists this clone with a count of one. The rearrangement joins TRBV7-9 to TRBJ2-2; 8 bases map to TRBD1. V lost 5 bases, J lost 3 bases, and 2 bases stayed unmatched. The germline V gene has CDR1 SEHNR and CDR2 FQNEAQ (reference sequence). The CDR3 totals 14 residues. CDR3 sequence (DNA): TGTGCCAGCAGCAAGGACAGGGACACCGGGGAGCTGTTTTTT. This translates into CASSKDRDTGELFF.

The chain's CDR3 is CASSLSGWGLAGTYSGANVLTF. In nucleotides, the CDR3 is TGCGCCAGCAGCTTATCGGGTTGGGGACTAGCGGGGACCTACTCTGGGGCCAACGTCCTGACTTTC. This rearrangement joins TRBV5-1 to TRBJ2-6; TRBD2 matches at 13 bases. V lost 2 bases and J lost 0; bases outside the gene matches: 14. Germline V gene sequence: CDR1 SGHRS, CDR2 YFSETQ. The CDR3 has 22 amino acids.

The rearrangement links TRBV5-5 to TRBJ1-3, with 8 bases identical to TRBD1. Unmatched junction bases numbered 4, after V lost 2 bases and J lost 3 bases. Germline CDR1 and CDR2: SGHKS and YYEKEE (reference sequence). This CDR3 has 15 amino acids. The CDR3 region is CASSFPGGLGNTIYF. The CDR3 DNA sequence: TGTGCCAGCAGCTTTCCAGGGGGCCTTGGAAACACCATATATTTT.

This chain links TRBV20-1 with TRBJ1-1; the D is unclear. The CDR3 is 8 residues long. Germline CDR1 reads DFQATT; CDR2 reads SNEGSKA (reference sequence). The CDR3 sequence is CQWGAAFF. CDR3 DNA sequence: TGCCAATGGGGAGCAGCTTTCTTT.

The V and J genes are TRBV2 and TRBJ2-7; a weak D match, TRBD2 (7 bases). There are 14 residues in the CDR3. CDR1 SNHLY and CDR2 FYNNEI come from the germline V gene. Trimming took 9 bases from V and 6 from J, leaving 21 bases between them. CDR3 DNA: TGTGCCAGTCGCCAAGGGGGGGGACGGGCCGAGCAGTACTTC. This encodes CASRQGGGRAEQYF.

V usage is TRBV5-1 and J usage is TRBJ1-1, with D perhaps matching TRBD1 (6 bases). CDR1 and CDR2 from the germline V gene are SGHRS and YFSETQ. This CDR3 is built from 14 residues. Trimming cost V 0 bases and J 8 bases, with 14 bases left between them. DNA of the CDR3: TGCGCCAGCAGCTTGGCGGCCTCCACAGGGGAAGCTTTCTTT. Translated: CASSLAASTGEAFF.

The V call is TRBV4-2, the J call TRBJ2-1; 13 positions agree with TRBD2. Germline V gene lookup returns CDR1 LGHNA and CDR2 YNFKEQ. The CDR3 has 19 amino acids. The ends lost 1 base at V and 0 bases at J; junction bases unmatched: 6. The CDR3 loop is CASSQGGLAGQSSYNEQFF. The CDR3 nucleotides read TGTGCCAGCAGCCAAGGGGGACTAGCGGGGCAAAGCTCCTACAATGAGCAGTTCTTC.

This rearrangement joins TRBV4-3 to TRBJ1-1; D perhaps matches TRBD1 (6 bases). Trimming cost V 0 bases and J 4 bases, with 15 bases left between them. CDR1 LGHNA and CDR2 YSLEER come from the germline V gene. This CDR3 has 16 amino acids. The CDR3 DNA is TGCGCCAGCAGCCAAGATATGGGGGCCGCGGGCACTGAAGCTTTCTTT. Translating it yields CASSQDMGAAGTEAFF.

The chain employs TRBV7-2 and TRBJ2-3; D call uncertain. Deletions cut 4 bases from V and 0 bases from J, with 11 bases between. CDR3 length: 15 residues. Germline V gives CDR1 SGHTA, CDR2 FQGNSA. The CDR3 sequence is CASSSSRASTDTQYF. CDR3 DNA sequence: TGTGCCAGCAGCTCCTCCCGGGCTAGCACAGATACGCAGTATTTT.

The chain uses TRBV7-9 and TRBJ1-1; possible D gene TRBD1, 5 bases. The CDR3 spans 14 residues. V was trimmed by 8 bases and J by 0 bases, leaving 13 bases between them. Germline V lookup: CDR1 SEHNR, CDR2 FQNEAQ (reference sequence). The CDR3 DNA is TGTGCCAGCGGGGACGGAAAGATGAACACTGAAGCTTTCTTT. Its protein is CASGDGKMNTEAFF.